The source of this T cell receptor (beta chain) is a study of cytomegalovirus exposure and HLA in healthy donors. The overall study: Tens of millions of unique TCRs from HLA-typed donors were held in an early data release. Study results and limitations: A classifier reportedly called cytomegalovirus status with high sensitivity and specificity. Common viral pathogens seemed to be connected with several of the most significant clusters, according to a later analysis. According to a later analysis, most TCR beta chains associated with CMV appeared HLA-restricted.

Germline CDR1 LNHNV, CDR2 YYDKDF (reference sequence). V lost 0 bases and J 4 bases, leaving 13 bases between the germline ends. This CDR3 spans 17 amino acids. To note about this clone: The antigen remains unidentified.

PCR primers comprised 60 Vbeta and 13 Jbeta primers. Using immunoSEQ multiplex PCR, the repertoire was profiled, and TCRdb retains in-frame clones only, with some absent. The listing records about 170,000 clones. This TCR came from a woman in her sixties in good health and CMV-seronegative. The sequencing input was PBMCs. The chain recombines TRBV15 with TRBJ2-6, with D unclear. For the CDR3, the DNA is TGTGCCACCAGCAGAGATATAGTGCTAACGGGGGCCAACGTCCTGACTTTC. As protein: CATSRDIVLTGANVLTF.